The entry that follows covers one TCR beta chain sequence. The data stem from a study of T-cell reconstitution after alpha-beta-depleted transplantation in children. The CDR3 spans 17 residues. V shed 1 base and J 9 bases; nucleotides not matched to a gene: 15. Germline V lookup: CDR1 MNHEY, CDR2 SMNVEV (reference sequence). Preparing the TCRbeta library involved the use of unique molecular identifiers. In TCRdb, the PCR reads were re-called with MiXCR into one record per CDR3 protein. The data hold 700,000 to 950,000 distinct CDR3 sequences, with roughly 15% observed a single time. The J gene is TRBJ1-5, the V gene TRBV27, with TRBD1 matching over 7 bases. This specimen was PBMCs, mostly from graft donor cells, taken 360 days after TCRalphabeta/CD19-depleted stem cell transplant. The source of this sequence is a male patient aged 10 to 17 who had a stem cell transplant for acute lymphoblastic leukemia, so the T cells may come from the graft donor. This CDR3 is CASSLYPVRGLGPPQHF. In nucleotides, the CDR3 is TGTGCCAGCAGTTTATATCCCGTCAGGGGGTTGGGTCCGCCCCAGCATTTT.